This TCR beta chain came from a study of beta chain features in type 1 diabetes. Concerning this clone itself: No antigen is known for it.

Investigators reverse transcribed all isolated RNA, so they sequenced expressed TCRB transcripts. TCRdb's copy holds only in-frame clones and misses some; the assay was immunoSEQ multiplex PCR. The repertoire includes hundreds of thousands of clones, over 12% of them detected once, and 0.04% sits in the top ten. General study findings and limits: TCRB CDR3 length was moderately but significantly reduced in all four CD4+ subsets of Type 1 diabetes patients.

This sequence originates from a man aged 18-30 years with type 1 diabetes. Sample: naive CD4+ T cells from blood.

The CDR3 DNA sequence: TGTGCCAGCAGTTGGACCTCCGGGTCCGGCAAAGAGACCCAGTACTTC. Translating it yields CASSWTSGSGKETQYF. The rearrangement joins TRBV6-6 to TRBJ2-5; D remains unclear. The CDR3 sequence is 16 residues long. Trimming stripped 4 bases from V and 3 bases from J, with 18 bases between. The germline gives CDR1 MNHNY, CDR2 SVGAGI (reference sequence).